The 21 T cell receptor beta chains in this list originate from one sample, sequenced in a study of CD8+CD57+ T cells in acquired aplastic anemia. Genomic DNA acted as the template from which TCR beta VDJ combination and CDR3 sequence profiling were carried out. TCRdb re-analysed the reads in MiXCR, keeping a single row per CDR3 protein. The profile covers more than 45,000 distinct CDR3 sequences, with approximately 50% appearing a single time and 15% to 20% taken by the ten largest. By flow cytometry, patients selected for sequencing had shown an expansion of CD8+CD57+ cells. Sequencing was performed on sorted CD4+, CD8+, or CD8+CD57+ T cells (not recorded which) from PBMCs. Receptors were obtained from a human donor with aplastic anemia.

The V and J genes are TRBV2 and TRBJ1-2; D gene uncertain. This CDR3 comprises 13 residues. V dropped 4 bases and J dropped 0 bases, with 6 bases sitting between them. From germline, CDR1 is SNHLY and CDR2 FYNNEI. For the CDR3, the DNA is TGTGCCAGCAGTGGTAGGGCTAACTATGGCTACACCTTC. Translation gives CASSGRANYGYTF.

This clonotype came up a few times. The gene calls are TRBV27 and TRBJ2-7; D is perhaps TRBD2 (6 bases). Germline lookup yields CDR1 MNHEY and CDR2 SMNVEV (reference sequence). The germline V and J ends were trimmed by 8 bases and 5 bases, with 7 bases remaining between them. The CDR3 length is 10 residues. CDR3 in amino acids: CASGGNEQYV. CDR3 sequence (DNA): TGTGCCAGCGGAGGGAACGAGCAGTACGTC.

This clonotype was seen only a few times. The V and J genes are TRBV19 and TRBJ1-2; D call uncertain. Germline V gene lookup returns CDR1 LNHDA and CDR2 SQIVND (reference sequence). The ends were cut back, 3 bases at V and 3 bases at J, with 8 bases in the middle. This CDR3 has 13 residues. CDR3 sequence reads: CASSMRRDYGYTF. The CDR3 DNA sequence: TGTGCCAGTAGTATGCGCAGAGACTATGGCTACACCTTC.

This clonotype occurred many times. The V gene is TRBV20-1, the J gene TRBJ2-5, with 12 bases matching TRBD2. Trimming cost V 0 bases and J 4 bases; bases outside gene matches: 6. Per germline, CDR1 DFQATT and CDR2 SNEGSKA (reference sequence). The CDR3 has 16 residues. In DNA, the CDR3 is TGCAGTGCTAGAGATAGGACTAGCGGGGACTCAGAGACCCAGTACTTC. This codes for CSARDRTSGDSETQYF.

This sequence joins TRBV25-1 and TRBJ2-7; no clear D gene. Germline V gene data show CDR1 as MGHDK and CDR2 as SYGVNS. The CDR3 is made up of 11 amino acids. The V gene lost 1 base and the J gene lost 6 bases, with 4 bases spanning the gap. CDR3 sequence (DNA): TGTGCCAGCAGTGAATTGATCGAGCAGTACTTC. This sequence encodes CASSELIEQYF.

The count of this clonotype is one. The V gene is TRBV7-6, the J gene TRBJ1-1, with D hard to call. Germline CDR1 SGHVS, CDR2 FNYEAQ. Trimming stripped 2 bases from V and 2 bases from J, with 6 bases between. The CDR3 consists of 13 residues. For the CDR3, the DNA is TGTGCCAGCAGCTTAAAACAAAACACTGAAGCTTTCTTT. This codes for CASSLKQNTEAFF. The full variable domain, completed using reference TRBV7-6 and TRBJ1-1, is GAGVSQSPRYKVTKRGQDVALRCDPISGHVSLYWYRQALGQGPEFLTYFNYEAQQDKSGLPNDRFSAERPEGSISTLTIQRTEQRDSAMYRCASSLKQNTEAFFGQGTRLTVV.

This chain uses TRBV25-1 with TRBJ1-4; D possibly corresponds to TRBD1 (6 bases). Trimming took off 6 bases at V and 7 bases at J, with 15 bases between the two ends. This CDR3 is 14 amino acids long. Looked up from germline, CDR1 is MGHDK and CDR2 is SYGVNS. CDR3 loop: CASSLGGGTEKLFF. CDR3 coding DNA: TGTGCCAGCAGCCTAGGGGGTGGAACTGAAAAACTGTTTTTT.

The chain links TRBV20-1 to TRBJ2-7; TRBD2 aligns across 9 bases. Germline V gene data show CDR1 as DFQATT and CDR2 as SNEGSKA (reference sequence). The CDR3 loop spans 15 amino acids. Germline trimming cut 2 bases from V and 7 bases from J; bases unmatched to any gene: 12. The DNA of the CDR3 is TGCAGTGCTAGATCTCCTACTAGCGGGCCTTTGGAGCAGTACTTC. It encodes CSARSPTSGPLEQYF.

This clonotype has at least ten counts. The chain joins TRBV9 to TRBJ2-7; D gene ambiguous. Trimming took 3 bases from V and 1 from J, leaving 11 bases between them. This CDR3 contains 14 residues. Germline CDR1 and CDR2: SGDLS and YYNGEE. The CDR3 reads CASSEEGKSYEQYF. For the CDR3, the DNA is TGTGCCAGCAGCGAAGAAGGGAAGTCCTACGAGCAGTACTTC.

This clonotype was recorded at least ten times. The chain employs TRBV7-9 and TRBJ2-7, with 7 nucleotides matching TRBD2. The J segment lost 3 bases and the V segment lost 3 bases, leaving 8 bases of the junction unmatched. The CDR3 covers 15 residues. Germline CDR1 is SEHNR and CDR2 is FQNEAQ (reference sequence). Written as DNA, the CDR3 is TGTGCCAGCAGCTTGGGGGGGGAGTCTTTCTACGAGCAGTACGTC. This gives the protein CASSLGGESFYEQYV.

The rearrangement uses TRBV24-1 and TRBJ1-5; TRBD1 matches 7 bases. The CDR3 consists of 13 residues. Trimming cost V 11 bases and J 6 bases; bases outside gene matches: 9. Germline V lookup: CDR1 KGHDR, CDR2 SFDVKD. CDR3: CAIQGPDGQPQHF. The CDR3, as DNA: TGTGCCATACAGGGGCCTGACGGTCAGCCCCAGCATTTT.

This clonotype was seen repeatedly, ten times or more. The rearrangement joins TRBV7-3 to TRBJ1-4, with 8 bases aligning to TRBD1. Germline-derived CDR1 and CDR2 are SGHTA and FQGTGA. This CDR3 has 13 residues. After removal of 3 bases from V and 6 bases from J, the junction contained 0 bases not matched to a gene. CDR3 DNA sequence: TGTGCCAGCAGCTTGGACAGGGATGAAAAACTGTTTTTT. It is translated as CASSLDRDEKLFF.

The chain joins TRBV4-1 to TRBJ2-2, with TRBD2 matching 9 bases. The germline V gene encodes CDR1 MGHRA and CDR2 YSYEKL. The CDR3 spans 15 residues. The V gene end was trimmed by 3 bases and the J gene end by 6 bases; junction bases not matched to a gene: 5. The DNA of the CDR3 is TGCGCCAGCAGCCATCCTGGCGGGGGGGCCGGGGAGCTGTTTTTT. Encoded protein: CASSHPGGGAGELFF.

Many counts were recorded for this clonotype. The CDR3 is CASSLHLGDTTNYGYTF. The CDR3, as DNA: TGCGCCAGCAGCCTCCACCTAGGGGACACCACGAACTATGGCTACACCTTC. The V gene is TRBV4-3, the J gene TRBJ1-2; possibly TRBD1 for D (6 bases). CDR1 is LGHNA, CDR2 YSLEER, per germline. The V end was cut by 4 bases, the J end by 2 bases, with 20 bases between. The CDR3 runs 17 residues.

V and J are TRBV4-1 and TRBJ2-7; 9 bases map to TRBD1. Unmatched junction bases numbered 7, after V lost 1 base and J lost 3 bases. The CDR3 covers 16 residues. Per the germline V gene, CDR1 is MGHRA and CDR2 is YSYEKL. CDR3 bases: TGCGCCAGCAGCCAAGCACAGGGGGCTTGGGACTACGAGCAGTACTTC. It yields the protein CASSQAQGAWDYEQYF.

The genes are TRBV4-1 and TRBJ2-7; the D gene is possibly TRBD2 (6 bases). The CDR3 is 15 amino acids. V was shortened by 5 bases and J by 3 bases, with 17 bases between the two germline ends. Germline assignment: CDR1 MGHRA and CDR2 YSYEKL. The CDR3 DNA reads TGCGCCAGCAGCGGCCCCCCAGGACTAAGCTACGAGCAGTACTTC. Translated: CASSGPPGLSYEQYF.

This clonotype was observed at least ten times. The V and J genes are TRBV27 and TRBJ2-1; TRBD1 might be the D (6 bases). Trimming shortened V by 2 bases and J by 2 bases, and 10 bases separated the two germline ends. Germline V gene sequence: CDR1 MNHEY, CDR2 SMNVEV (reference sequence). The length of the CDR3 is 15 residues. The DNA for the CDR3 is TGTGCCAGCAGTTTAGGCCAGGGGCCCTACAATGAGCAGTTCTTC. Protein product: CASSLGQGPYNEQFF.

At least ten counts were recorded for this clonotype. This chain connects TRBV5-6 to TRBJ2-1, with D possibly being TRBD2 (6 bases). This CDR3 is built from 13 residues. Per the germline V gene, CDR1 is SGHDT and CDR2 is YYEEEE. V gave up 1 base and J gave up 9 bases, with 11 bases separating them. The CDR3 sequence: CASSLQRGGEQFF. The CDR3 DNA sequence: TGTGCCAGCAGCTTGCAAAGGGGAGGTGAGCAGTTCTTC.

V gene TRBV25-1 combines with J gene TRBJ2-3; D may be TRBD1 or TRBD2 (5 bases each). CDR1 is MGHDK, CDR2 SYGVNS, per germline. Trimming took off 11 bases at V and 2 bases at J, with 17 bases between the two ends. This CDR3 spans 14 amino acids. The CDR3 is CASNSGRITDTQYF. The CDR3 nucleotides read TGTGCCTCAAATTCGGGACGGATCACAGATACGCAGTATTTT. Supplemented by reference TRBV25-1 and TRBJ2-3, the full variable domain reads EADIYQTPRYLVIGTGKKITLECSQTMGHDKMYWYQQDPGMELHLIHYSYGVNSTEKGDLSSESTVSRIRTEHFPLTLESARPSHTSQYLCASNSGRITDTQYFGPGTRLTVL.

There are many counts of this clonotype. The chain uses TRBV9 and TRBJ2-2; 8 nucleotides agree with TRBD2. Germline trimming cut 0 bases from V and 5 bases from J; bases unmatched to any gene: 12. The germline V gene has CDR1 SGDLS and CDR2 YYNGEE. This CDR3 region has 18 residues. The CDR3 DNA reads as TGTGCCAGCAGCGTAGAAAGAAGGGGGACTAGGGGAACCGGGGAGCTGTTTTTT. Translation gives CASSVERRGTRGTGELFF.

This clonotype was observed at least ten times. The rearrangement joins TRBV5-6 to TRBJ1-2; tentative D call: TRBD1 (5 bases). V was shortened by 0 bases and J by 5 bases, with 17 bases between the two germline ends. Germline assignment: CDR1 SGHDT and CDR2 YYEEEE. The CDR3 consists of 16 residues. In DNA form, the CDR3 reads TGTGCCAGCAGCTTGGAGAGGGACGGGCTCGTATATGGCTACACCTTC. It is translated as CASSLERDGLVYGYTF.